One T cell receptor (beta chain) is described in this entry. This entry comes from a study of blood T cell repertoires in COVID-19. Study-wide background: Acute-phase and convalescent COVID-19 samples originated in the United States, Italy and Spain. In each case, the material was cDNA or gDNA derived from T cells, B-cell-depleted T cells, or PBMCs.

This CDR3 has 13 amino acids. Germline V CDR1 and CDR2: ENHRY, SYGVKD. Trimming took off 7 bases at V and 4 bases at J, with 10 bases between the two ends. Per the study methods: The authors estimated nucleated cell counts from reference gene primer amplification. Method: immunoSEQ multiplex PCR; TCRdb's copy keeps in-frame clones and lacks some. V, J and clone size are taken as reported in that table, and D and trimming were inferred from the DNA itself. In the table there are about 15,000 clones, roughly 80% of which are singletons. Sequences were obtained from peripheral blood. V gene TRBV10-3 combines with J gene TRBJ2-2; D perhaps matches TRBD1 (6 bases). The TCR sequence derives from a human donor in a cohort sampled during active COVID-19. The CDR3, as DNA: TGTGCCATCACACAGGGCAGCACCGGGGAGCTGTTTTTT. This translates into CAITQGSTGELFF.